This T cell receptor (beta chain) was sequenced for a study of beta chain features in type 1 diabetes. Germline CDR1 SEHNR, CDR2 FQNEAQ (reference sequence). Trimming stripped 4 bases from V and 3 bases from J, with 12 bases between. This CDR3 region has 14 residues. Sequencing targeted expressed TCRB transcripts, as all isolated RNA had been reverse transcribed. Clones were sequenced by immunoSEQ multiplex PCR, and TCRdb holds only the in-frame ones, with some missing. The sample has some 900,000 clones; roughly 16% are singletons. This TCR was recovered from a woman in her late teens or twenties in good health. The specimen sequenced was naive CD4+ T cells from blood. The rearrangement joins TRBV7-9 to TRBJ1-2; D gene uncertain. In DNA form, the CDR3 reads TGTGCCAGCAGCTCAATTGGACGGCACTATGGCTACACCTTC. It encodes CASSSIGRHYGYTF.